This passage covers 32 T cell receptor beta chains from one sample sequenced in a study of control samples from healthy donors and cancer patients. Assay: immunoSEQ multiplex PCR; the TCRdb copy retains only in-frame clones and omits some. Here the sample spans roughly 150,000 clones, 85% to 95% being singletons. The sample taken for sequencing was blood. These receptors were obtained from a man aged 50 to 59 in good health.

V gene TRBV18 combines with J gene TRBJ2-2, with 7 bases aligning to TRBD1. The CDR3 spans 14 residues. V lost 10 bases and J lost 0; bases outside the gene matches: 5. Germline V CDR1 and CDR2: KGHSH, LQKENI. The CDR3 region is CATTGQTNTGELFF. CDR3 bases: TGTGCCACCACGGGACAGACGAACACCGGGGAGCTGTTTTTT.

This chain connects TRBV2 to TRBJ2-2, with 8 nucleotides matching TRBD1. The CDR3 length is 15 residues. The trim removed 8 bases at V and 3 bases at J, leaving 8 bases unmatched. CDR1 and CDR2 from the germline V gene are SNHLY and FYNNEI. The CDR3 sequence is CASGLGQDYTGELFF. The CDR3 DNA reads TGTGCCAGCGGGTTGGGACAGGACTACACCGGGGAGCTGTTTTTT.

The chain has TRBV28 and TRBJ2-7, with TRBD1 identical over 8 bases. This CDR3 comprises 14 residues. The V and J ends lost 6 bases and 2 bases, in that order; junction bases with no gene match: 6. In germline, CDR1 is MDHEN, CDR2 SYDVKM. The CDR3 DNA reads TGTGCCAGCAGGTCCGGGACAGGCACCTACGAGCAGTACTTC. Its protein is CASRSGTGTYEQYF. The complete variable domain, with remaining parts taken from reference TRBV28 and TRBJ2-7, reads DVKVTQSSRYLVKRTGEKVFLECVQDMDHENMFWYRQDPGLGLRLIYFSYDVKMKEKGDIPEGYSVSREKKERFSLILESASTNQTSMYLCASRSGTGTYEQYFGPGTRLTVT.

The rearrangement joins TRBV6-5 to TRBJ1-5; D is ambiguous. The CDR3 is 14 amino acids. CDR1 MNHEY and CDR2 SVGAGI come from the germline V gene. V was pared by 1 base and J by 3 bases, with 7 bases between. The CDR3 loop reads CASSYFGVNQPQHF. The CDR3 nucleotides are TGTGCCAGCAGTTACTTCGGAGTCAATCAGCCCCAGCATTTT.

V usage is TRBV3-1 (or the pseudogene TRBV3-2) and J usage is TRBJ1-1; perhaps TRBD1 as D (5 bases). The germline V and J ends were trimmed by 6 bases and 0 bases, with 14 bases remaining between them. The germline V gene has CDR1 LGHDT and CDR2 YNNKEL (reference sequence). CDR3 length: 15 amino acids. The CDR3 bases are TGTGCCAGCAGGTCCGGGATGGGGGTGAACACTGAAGCTTTCTTT. Amino acid sequence: CASRSGMGVNTEAFF.

V gene TRBV5-1 combines with J gene TRBJ2-7; tentative D call: TRBD2 (6 bases). With 2 bases removed from V and 3 bases from J, the gap between germline ends came to 18 bases. CDR3 size: 16 residues. Germline V gene data show CDR1 as SGHRS and CDR2 as YFSETQ. The CDR3 loop reads CASSLTLGQGGYEQYF. The CDR3 DNA follows: TGCGCCAGCAGCTTAACCCTCGGGCAGGGAGGCTACGAGCAGTACTTC.

This clone was counted a single time. This chain connects TRBV7-3 to TRBJ1-1; the D is unclear. The CDR3 has 14 residues. V lost 1 base and J 5 bases, leaving 11 bases between the germline ends. The V gene's germline CDR1 is SGHTA and CDR2 FQGTGA. The CDR3 DNA is TGTGCCAGCAGCTTAAATGGGTATGGGACTGAAGCTTTCTTT. Translating gives CASSLNGYGTEAFF.

The chain carries TRBV11-2 and TRBJ1-4; 7 bases align to TRBD1. V lost 5 bases to trimming and J lost 7 bases; unmatched junction nucleotides: 13. The CDR3 extends over 16 amino acids. Per germline, CDR1 SGHAT and CDR2 FQNNGV. CDR3 bases: TGTGCCAGCAGCCCGACTTACAGGGGATTTTTTGAAAAACTGTTTTTT. This sequence encodes CASSPTYRGFFEKLFF.

This chain joins TRBV5-1 and TRBJ2-2, with 10 bases that match TRBD2. Looked up from germline, CDR1 is SGHRS and CDR2 is YFSETQ. The V gene end was trimmed by 1 base and the J gene end by 4 bases; junction bases not matched to a gene: 4. CDR3 size: 16 residues. CDR3 DNA: TGCGCCAGCAGCTTGCTAGCGGGAGACAGCACCGGGGAGCTGTTTTTT. It specifies CASSLLAGDSTGELFF.

This sequence joins TRBV4-1 and TRBJ2-3; D is undetermined. Trimming removed 1 base from V and 1 base from J, with 9 bases in between. The CDR3 is 15 residues long. Germline loops: CDR1 MGHRA, CDR2 YSYEKL. The CDR3 is CASSQGQPRTDTQYF. Written as DNA, the CDR3 is TGCGCCAGCAGCCAAGGCCAGCCCCGCACAGATACGCAGTATTTT.

This chain connects TRBV6-5 to TRBJ2-3, with D possibly being TRBD2 (6 bases). Per the germline V gene, CDR1 is MNHEY and CDR2 is SVGAGI. The CDR3 contains 13 residues. V gave up 10 bases and J gave up 0 bases, with 11 bases separating them. CDR3 in DNA: TGTGCCACTCTGACTAGTAGCACAGATACGCAGTATTTT. Residues: CATLTSSTDTQYF.

The V gene is TRBV2, the J gene TRBJ1-2; unclear D gene. Germline V lookup: CDR1 SNHLY, CDR2 FYNNEI. With 7 bases removed from V and 7 bases from J, the gap between germline ends came to 22 bases. The CDR3 totals 15 residues. The CDR3 loop reads CASKLSQDIRFGYTF. DNA for the CDR3: TGTGCCAGCAAGCTATCTCAGGATATTCGCTTTGGCTACACCTTC.

This clone was recorded once. The gene calls are TRBV15 and TRBJ1-4; 7 bases match TRBD1. The trim removed 4 bases at V and 5 bases at J, leaving 7 bases unmatched. The CDR3 has 15 residues. The germline V gene has CDR1 LNHNV and CDR2 YYDKDF (reference sequence). CDR3 in DNA: TGTGCCACCAGCAAAGACAGGGTGGTGAATGAAAAACTGTTTTTT. Translation: CATSKDRVVNEKLFF.

V is TRBV28 and J is TRBJ1-2; D gene unclear. This CDR3 comprises 10 residues. V lost 7 bases to trimming and J lost 7 bases, with 7 bases between them. Per the germline V gene, CDR1 is MDHEN and CDR2 is SYDVKM. CDR3 sequence reads: CASKFLGYTF. DNA for the CDR3: TGTGCCAGCAAGTTCCTTGGCTACACCTTC.

The V gene is TRBV5-6, the J gene TRBJ2-3, with 7 bases identical to TRBD1. Per germline, CDR1 SGHDT and CDR2 YYEEEE. Trimming took 4 bases from V and 4 from J; bases not matched to a gene: 9. CDR3 length equals 15 residues. The CDR3 nucleotides are TGTGCCAGCAGCGAGACAGGGCAGGGGGCAGATACGCAGTATTTT. It encodes CASSETGQGADTQYF.

The sample holds a few counts of this clone. The rearrangement joins TRBV15 to TRBJ1-2, with D unresolved. Trimming left V 0 bases short and J 4 bases short, with 15 bases between. The CDR3 contains 16 residues. Germline values: CDR1 LNHNV, CDR2 YYDKDF (reference sequence). The CDR3 DNA follows: TGTGCCACCAGCAGAGACCTCACGAAGGTCCTCTATGGCTACACCTTC. Amino acids: CATSRDLTKVLYGYTF.

The chain uses TRBV6-6 and TRBJ1-1; D unclear. V was pared by 2 bases and J by 1 base, with 5 bases between. This CDR3 has 13 amino acids. Germline V CDR1 and CDR2: MNHNY, SVGAGI (reference sequence). CDR3 nucleotides: TGTGCCAGCAGTTACCAAGAGAACACTGAAGCTTTCTTT. Protein sequence: CASSYQENTEAFF.

This clone was seen just once. The V call is TRBV5-3, the J call TRBJ1-2, with TRBD1 matching over 11 bases. TRBV5-3 carries the ORF label, with uncertain function. V lost 0 bases and J lost 0; bases outside the gene matches: 13. This CDR3 region has 20 residues. DNA of the CDR3: TGTGCCAGAAGCTTGGGGAATGGTGTTGGACAGGGGGCGTCTAACTATGGCTACACCTTC. Encoded protein: CARSLGNGVGQGASNYGYTF.

In regard to this clone: Within the sample, other DNA sequences also encode this same CDR3. This sequence joins TRBV3-1 (or the pseudogene TRBV3-2) and TRBJ2-7; TRBD2 aligns across 8 bases. The CDR3 is 14 amino acids. Germline-derived CDR1 and CDR2 are LGHDT and YNNKEL (reference sequence). V trimming: 6 bases; J trimming: 2 bases; junction bases outside the gene matches: 6. The DNA for the CDR3 is TGTGCCAGCAGTCAATTTAGCGGGACCTACGAGCAGTACTTC. Translation: CASSQFSGTYEQYF.

The V call is TRBV15, the J call TRBJ1-2, with TRBD1 matching 7 bases. CDR3 length: 14 residues. With V trimmed by 4 bases and J by 2 bases, 4 bases remained unmatched. Per germline, CDR1 LNHNV and CDR2 YYDKDF (reference sequence). CDR3 amino acids: CATSKKQGNYGYTF. CDR3 coding DNA: TGTGCCACCAGCAAAAAACAGGGGAACTATGGCTACACCTTC.

The chain has TRBV27 and TRBJ2-5, with D tentatively TRBD2 (6 bases). Germline V gene data show CDR1 as MNHEY and CDR2 as SMNVEV (reference sequence). V gave up 6 bases and J gave up 2 bases, with 16 bases separating them. This CDR3 region has 15 residues. The CDR3 reads CASRPTGTPQETQYF. The CDR3 nucleotides are TGTGCCAGCAGGCCGACCGGGACTCCTCAAGAGACCCAGTACTTC.

This clone was counted between two and nine times. The V call is TRBV27, the J call TRBJ2-7, with D possibly being TRBD2 (6 bases). This CDR3 spans 14 amino acids. The ends were cut back, 6 bases at V and 6 bases at J, with 18 bases in the middle. Germline CDR1 MNHEY, CDR2 SMNVEV (reference sequence). CDR3 nucleotides: TGTGCCAGCAGGGAGGGCCACCACCTGGGCGAGCAGTACTTC. Its translation is CASREGHHLGEQYF.

V usage is TRBV19 and J usage is TRBJ1-4; 9 bases match TRBD1. The CDR3 totals 14 residues. V shed 5 bases, J shed 5 bases, and the junction held 3 bases outside the gene matches. The V gene's germline CDR1 is LNHDA and CDR2 SQIVND (reference sequence). The CDR3 loop reads CASSHRGPNEKLFF. The CDR3 DNA reads as TGTGCCAGTAGTCACAGGGGGCCGAATGAAAAACTGTTTTTT.

V and J are TRBV3-1 (or the pseudogene TRBV3-2) and TRBJ2-3, with a weak D call TRBD2 (6 bases). Germline values: CDR1 LGHDT, CDR2 YNNKEL (reference sequence). The CDR3 covers 14 residues. V shed 1 base and J shed 4 bases, with 9 bases lying between them. The CDR3 DNA follows: TGTGCCAGCAGCCAAGTGGCGGGACCAGATACGCAGTATTTT. Its protein is CASSQVAGPDTQYF.

This chain uses TRBV6-5 with TRBJ2-3, with D uncertain. CDR1 and CDR2 from the germline V gene are MNHEY and SVGAGI. V lost 8 bases and J lost 6, with 15 bases in between. The CDR3 contains 13 residues. In DNA, the CDR3 is TGTGCCAGCCTGGCTCCACTGGAGGATACGCAGTATTTT. Residues: CASLAPLEDTQYF.

The chain combines TRBV10-3 with TRBJ2-1; TRBD2 aligns across 10 bases. The CDR3 has 14 residues. The germline CDR1 and CDR2 sequences are ENHRY and SYGVKD. With V trimmed by 6 bases and J by 6 bases, 5 bases remained unmatched. CDR3 sequence: CAISRTSGANEQFF. Written as DNA, the CDR3 is TGTGCCATCAGCCGGACTAGCGGAGCCAATGAGCAGTTCTTC.

The chain carries TRBV2 and TRBJ1-3; tentatively, D is TRBD1 (5 bases). Trimming took 8 bases from V and 0 from J, leaving 11 bases between them. CDR1 is SNHLY and CDR2 is FYNNEI in the germline V gene. This CDR3 spans 14 amino acids. The CDR3 region has the DNA TGTGCCAGCGGGACCGATGACTCTGGAAACACCATATATTTT. This sequence encodes CASGTDDSGNTIYF.

This rearrangement joins TRBV11-2 to TRBJ2-7, with 7 positions matching TRBD1. CDR1 is SGHAT and CDR2 is FQNNGV in the germline V gene. The CDR3 loop spans 13 amino acids. Trimming removed 5 bases from V and 0 bases from J; junction bases left unmatched: 1. This CDR3 is CASSRDSSYEQYF. DNA for the CDR3: TGTGCCAGCAGCCGGGACAGCTCCTACGAGCAGTACTTC.

The rearrangement joins TRBV5-6 to TRBJ1-2; D is unresolved. The CDR3 extends over 14 amino acids. V lost 0 bases and J lost 5, with 11 bases in between. Germline-derived CDR1 and CDR2 are SGHDT and YYEEEE. The CDR3 sequence: CASSLVNSGYGYTF. DNA of the CDR3: TGTGCCAGCAGCTTGGTGAACTCGGGGTATGGCTACACCTTC.

V is TRBV19 and J is TRBJ2-6, with a tentative D call TRBD2 (6 bases). The CDR3 totals 15 residues. In germline, CDR1 is LNHDA, CDR2 SQIVND (reference sequence). V lost 7 bases and J 2 bases, leaving 12 bases between the germline ends. Here the CDR3 reads CASTSGGAGANVLTF. The CDR3 nucleotides read TGTGCCAGTACATCCGGGGGAGCTGGGGCCAACGTCCTGACTTTC.

The chain couples TRBV7-8 to TRBJ1-2; D possibly corresponds to TRBD1 (5 bases). Per germline, CDR1 SGHVS and CDR2 FQNEAQ. With 4 bases removed from V and 4 bases from J, the gap between germline ends came to 13 bases. CDR3 length: 14 residues. The CDR3 region is CASSSTGTVYGYTF. DNA for the CDR3: TGTGCCAGCAGCTCCACCGGGACGGTCTATGGCTACACCTTC. The full variable domain, with the rest looked up from reference TRBV7-8 and TRBJ1-2, is GAGVSQSPRYKVAKRGQDVALRCDPISGHVSLFWYQQALGQGPEFLTYFQNEAQLDKSGLPSDRFFAERPEGSVSTLKIQRTQQEDSAVYLCASSSTGTVYGYTFGSGTRLTVV.

The rearrangement links TRBV7-9 to TRBJ2-1, with D possibly TRBD1 on 6 matching bases. This CDR3 comprises 14 residues. Germline CDR1 SEHNR, CDR2 FQNEAQ (reference sequence). Trimming left V 1 base short and J 13 bases short, with 17 bases between. This chain's CDR3 is CASSLEVVSTGQFF. In nucleotides, the CDR3 is TGTGCCAGCAGCTTAGAGGTAGTGTCGACAGGACAGTTCTTC.